The 6 T cell receptor beta chains given below trace back to one sample, sequenced in a study of blood T cell repertoires in COVID-19. Sequencing used immunoSEQ multiplex PCR; TCRdb keeps in-frame clones, though not all of them. The data hold 100,000 to 120,000 clones, with 82% observed a single time. The sequencing sample was made of peripheral blood. These receptors were taken from a woman aged 60-75 years with acute or convalescent COVID-19.

This clone was seen more than once but under ten times. The chain uses TRBV19 and TRBJ2-7; perhaps TRBD2 as D (5 bases). V gave up 6 bases and J gave up 1 base, with 13 bases separating them. CDR3 length equals 14 residues. Germline V lookup: CDR1 LNHDA, CDR2 SQIVND (reference sequence). CDR3 residues: CASSLTRSSYEQYF. CDR3 coding DNA: TGTGCCAGTAGCCTAACTAGAAGTTCCTACGAGCAGTACTTC.

The chain combines TRBV28 with TRBJ1-6, with D unresolved. The CDR3 loop spans 12 amino acids. The V and J ends lost 7 bases and 7 bases respectively, with 8 bases between them. Germline V gene sequence: CDR1 MDHEN, CDR2 SYDVKM. The CDR3 nucleotides read TGTGCCAGCATCTCAGGAAATTCACCCCTCCACTTT. Translating it yields CASISGNSPLHF.

The chain uses TRBV7-7 and TRBJ2-5; 13 bases line up with TRBD2. With V trimmed by 3 bases and J by 2 bases, 9 bases remained unmatched. The CDR3 runs 18 residues. Germline assignment: CDR1 SSHAT and CDR2 FNYEAQ (reference sequence). In nucleotides, the CDR3 is TGTGCCAGCAGCTTGGCCCGGACTAGCGGGGGACAACAAGAGACCCAGTACTTC. It codes for CASSLARTSGGQQETQYF.

The V and J genes are TRBV18 and TRBJ1-6; 9 bases line up with TRBD1. The V gene's germline CDR1 is KGHSH and CDR2 LQKENI. Trimming took 3 bases from V and 7 from J; bases not matched to a gene: 7. The CDR3 runs 16 residues. The CDR3 protein is CASSPPTGGVNSPLHF. The CDR3 nucleotides read TGTGCCAGCTCACCGCCGACAGGGGGAGTAAATTCACCCCTCCACTTT.

This clone has only one observation. The chain combines TRBV7-6 with TRBJ2-1; 8 nucleotides match TRBD2. The CDR3 sequence is 15 residues long. J gave up 4 bases and V 4 bases, and 6 bases lay outside the gene matches. The germline V gene has CDR1 SGHVS and CDR2 FNYEAQ. The CDR3 bases are TGTGCCAGCAGCTCCACGGGGGGGCTTTACAATGAGCAGTTCTTC. Translating it yields CASSSTGGLYNEQFF.

This chain links TRBV28 with TRBJ2-2, with 11 bases identical to TRBD2. This CDR3 has 18 amino acids. V was pared by 2 bases and J by 0 bases, with 5 bases of the junction left unmatched. Looked up from germline, CDR1 is MDHEN and CDR2 is SYDVKM. The CDR3 sequence: CASSLLAGGSTNTGELFF. In DNA, the CDR3 is TGTGCCAGCAGTTTACTAGCGGGGGGAAGTACGAACACCGGGGAGCTGTTTTTT.